This entry is about one T cell receptor (beta chain). This clonotype showed up many times. Its antigen is not yet known. No qualities accompany the bases; no much larger clone lies one base away. The data were taken from a study of CDR3 diversity in severe acne (dated by TCRdb to about 2019). Preparation of the library involved PCR. Instrument on record: Illumina HiSeq 2000. TCRdb itself trimmed the public reads at Q25 with fastp, ran MiXCR and retained productive beta chains. CDR3 protein sequences are deduplicated, and each keeps its most common genes and DNA. This sample lists approximately 90,000 distinct CDR3 sequences; about half were detected once. The ten largest clones represent 9.5% to 13% of the sample. Trimming at the junction amounts to 1 base on V and 4 bases on J, and the germline ends lie 4 bases apart. Per the germline V gene (reference sequence), SEHNR is the CDR1 and FQNEAQ is the CDR2. From its cysteine to its phenylalanine, the CDR3 spans 12 amino acids. This entry keeps only the CDR3 DNA: 36 bases, framed from base 1.

The receptor's source is a male donor in good health, serving as a control. The chain couples TRBV7-9 to TRBJ1-2; the D gene assignment is ambiguous. The sample was blood. For the CDR3, the sequence is CASSLEGYGYTF. In nucleotide form, the sequence is TGTGCCAGCAGCTTAGAGGGCTATGGCTACACCTTC.